This TCR beta chain was recovered during a study of shared clonotypes between healthy human individuals. This clone came up a few times. The donors, healthy adults who were HIV-negative, had experienced no recent acute infections or vaccinations. Libraries were prepared by immunoSEQ multiplex PCR; TCRdb keeps only in-frame clonotypes and omits some of them. The sample has more than 850,000 clones, around three quarters seen once; the top ten hold around 0.47%. This CDR3 is 17 amino acids long. Trimming took off 6 bases at V and 1 base at J, with 21 bases between the two ends. Germline loops: CDR1 MDHEN, CDR2 SYDVKM.

V and J are TRBV28 and TRBJ1-1; possible D gene TRBD1, 6 bases. Source material: memory CD4+ T cells from PBMCs. Subset described: CD45RA-negative fraction. The receptor's source is a man younger than 35 in good health. Some clones in this sample may be carry-over from other donors' samples. CDR3 sequence reads: CASSPYTTGRANTEAFF. CDR3 DNA: TGTGCCAGCAGCCCTTACACTACAGGGCGTGCGAACACTGAAGCTTTCTTT.